The table lists the clone carrying this T cell receptor (beta chain) with a count of one. Germline CDR1 reads MNHEY; CDR2 reads SVGAGI. The ends were cut back, 6 bases at V and 2 bases at J, with 13 bases in the middle. CDR3 length: 14 residues. Under the authors' procedure: Estimation of nucleated cell counts was performed using reference gene primer amplification. The protocol was immunoSEQ multiplex PCR, while the TCRdb copy is restricted to in-frame clones and leaves out a portion. That table gives V, J and clone size, and the DNA gave D and trimming. The table has 200,000 to 300,000 clones, roughly 88% seen once. This sample stems from a study of blood T cell repertoires in COVID-19. Study-wide context: From the United States, Italy and Spain came samples of acute and convalescent COVID-19. Nucleic acid was either cDNA or gDNA, and it came from T cells, B-cell-depleted T cells, or PBMCs.

The clonotype comes from a human donor in a cohort sampled during active COVID-19. The chain couples TRBV6-5 to TRBJ1-1; D is uncertain. Sample: peripheral blood. The CDR3 coding sequence is TGTGCCAGCAGCCCCCTCCGGGGTAACACTGAAGCTTTCTTT. The encoded protein is CASSPLRGNTEAFF.